Below, 18 T cell receptor beta chains from the same sample are listed, as sequenced in a study of shared clonotypes between healthy human individuals. TCRdb keeps only in-frame clones here, not all; method: immunoSEQ multiplex PCR. Found here are about 1.4 million clones, 95% to 97% of them singletons; the top ten hold about 1%. The sample taken for sequencing was naive CD4+ T cells sorted from blood. Indicated subset: CD45RA+ positively selected. The receptors come from a man aged 25-45 years in good health.

The chain joins TRBV19 to TRBJ2-5; D gene uncertain. The CDR3 contains 13 residues. The germline V gene has CDR1 LNHDA and CDR2 SQIVND (reference sequence). V lost 3 bases and J lost 5, with 10 bases in between. CDR3 in amino acids: CASSISKRETQYF. In nucleotides, the CDR3 is TGTGCCAGTAGTATTAGTAAGAGGGAGACCCAGTACTTC.

Notes on this clone: One end of the junction does not line up with germline, which may come from a read error. The rearrangement uses TRBV10-3 and TRBJ2-2; D not certain. The CDR3 sequence is 14 residues long. Germline assignment: CDR1 ENHRY and CDR2 SYGVKD. The CDR3 loop reads CAIGVTPSTRELFF. The CDR3, as DNA: TGTGCCATCGGGGTTACTCCCTCCACCCGGGAGCTGTTTTTT.

V gene TRBV2 combines with J gene TRBJ1-1, with D possibly being TRBD1 (5 bases). The CDR3 totals 14 residues. Trimming removed 4 bases at V and 3 bases at J, with 12 bases between. The germline V gene encodes CDR1 SNHLY and CDR2 FYNNEI. The CDR3 sequence is CASSGQRSDTEAFF. CDR3 nucleotides: TGTGCCAGCAGTGGACAGAGGAGCGACACTGAAGCTTTCTTT. The full variable domain, with the rest looked up from reference TRBV2 and TRBJ1-1, is EPEVTQTPSHQVTQMGQEVILRCVPISNHLYFYWYRQILGQKVEFLVSFYNNEISEKSEIFDDQFSVERPDGSNFTLKIRSTKLEDSAMYFCASSGQRSDTEAFFGQGTRLTVV.

The chain combines TRBV5-1 with TRBJ2-1; D is possibly TRBD1 (6 bases). The CDR3 runs to 16 residues. Trimming pared 2 bases from V and 2 bases from J, leaving 14 bases between. Germline V gene data show CDR1 as SGHRS and CDR2 as YFSETQ. The CDR3 is CASSFRPTGTYNEQFF. The CDR3 DNA sequence: TGCGCCAGCAGCTTTCGGCCAACAGGGACCTACAATGAGCAGTTCTTC.

The gene calls are TRBV27 and TRBJ2-6; D might be TRBD2 (5 bases). Trimming removed 5 bases from V and 0 bases from J, with 14 bases in between. CDR3 length: 17 amino acids. From germline, CDR1 is MNHEY and CDR2 SMNVEV (reference sequence). The CDR3 loop is CASSPHGLNSGANVLTF. In DNA, the CDR3 is TGTGCCAGCAGTCCTCACGGACTGAACTCTGGGGCCAACGTCCTGACTTTC.

V usage is TRBV29-1 and J usage is TRBJ1-1, with 8 positions matching TRBD1. Germline V CDR1 and CDR2: SQVTM, ANQGSEA. The CDR3 sequence is 12 residues long. With 6 bases clipped from V and 2 bases from J, the junction kept 2 bases outside the gene matches. CDR3: CSVTGENTEAFF. CDR3 coding DNA: TGCAGCGTGACAGGGGAAAACACTGAAGCTTTCTTT.

Points on this clone: The same CDR3 arises from other DNA sequences in this sample as well. The gene calls are TRBV9 and TRBJ2-7, with D possibly TRBD1 on 5 matching bases. V dropped 4 bases and J dropped 1 base, with 12 bases sitting between them. This CDR3 region has 14 residues. Germline-derived CDR1 and CDR2 are SGDLS and YYNGEE. The CDR3 here is CASSPTGTSYEQYF. For the CDR3, the DNA is TGTGCCAGCAGCCCCACAGGCACTTCCTACGAGCAGTACTTC.

Only one count was recorded for this clone. V and J are TRBV10-1 and TRBJ2-3, with TRBD2 matching 15 bases. The CDR3 consists of 17 residues. Germline V lookup: CDR1 WNHNN, CDR2 SYGVQD (reference sequence). V gave up 5 bases and J gave up 5 bases; unmatched junction bases: 8. The CDR3 sequence: CASSTGTSGRSRDTQYF. Here the CDR3 DNA reads TGCGCCAGCAGTACCGGGACTAGCGGGAGGTCCAGAGATACGCAGTATTTT.

The chain joins TRBV29-1 to TRBJ1-5; no reliable D call. The CDR3 is 13 residues long. V gave up 7 bases and J gave up 7 bases, with 17 bases separating them. Germline V lookup: CDR1 SQVTM, CDR2 ANQGSEA. The CDR3 nucleotides read TGCAGCGCTGAGACCGGCTTGGGGCAGCCCCAGCATTTT. This translates into CSAETGLGQPQHF.

This chain joins TRBV6-1 and TRBJ2-7, with D unresolved. CDR3 length equals 13 residues. CDR1 and CDR2 from the germline V gene are MNHNS and SASEGT. Trimming took 2 bases from V and 2 from J, leaving 7 bases between them. This CDR3 is CASSEQYTYEQYF. The DNA for the CDR3 is TGTGCCAGCAGTGAACAGTACACCTACGAGCAGTACTTC.

The chain is built from TRBV5-1 and TRBJ2-3, with D tentatively TRBD1 (6 bases). This CDR3 region has 14 residues. The germline CDR1 and CDR2 sequences are SGHRS and YFSETQ. The ends were cut back, 5 bases at V and 4 bases at J, with 14 bases in the middle. The CDR3 DNA reads as TGCGCCAGCAGAGATCCACAGGGTTCAGATACGCAGTATTTT. It codes for CASRDPQGSDTQYF.

This clone has just one count. Distinct nucleotide sequences in the sample also encode this CDR3. The chain carries TRBV5-1 and TRBJ2-5; D is perhaps TRBD1 (6 bases). Germline-derived CDR1 and CDR2 are SGHRS and YFSETQ. CDR3 length: 14 amino acids. Between the trimmed V and J ends, which lost 0 bases and 5 bases, there was a span of 11 bases. CDR3 DNA sequence: TGCGCCAGCAGCTTGGTACAGGGAGAGGAGACCCAGTACTTC. Encoded protein: CASSLVQGEETQYF.

The chain links TRBV28 to TRBJ2-7, with no clear D. Germline CDR1 reads MDHEN; CDR2 reads SYDVKM. The CDR3 length is 13 residues. The V end lost 4 bases, the J end lost 6 bases, and 13 bases lay between the germline ends. For the CDR3, the DNA is TGTGCCAGCAGTTCGGGTCCTGCCCGCGAGCAGTACTTC. Protein sequence: CASSSGPAREQYF.

V gene TRBV27 combines with J gene TRBJ2-3; TRBD1 or TRBD2 may be the D gene (5 bases each). Germline assignment: CDR1 MNHEY and CDR2 SMNVEV (reference sequence). Trimming took 6 bases from V and 14 from J, leaving 24 bases between them. The CDR3 contains 14 residues. CDR3 nucleotides: TGTGCCAGCAGAGACCCCGGGACCCCCTCTATCGGGTATTTT. This translates into CASRDPGTPSIGYF.

This chain uses TRBV9 with TRBJ2-3; 9 positions agree with TRBD2. J gave up 3 bases and V 4 bases, and 12 bases lay outside the gene matches. Germline V gene data show CDR1 as SGDLS and CDR2 as YYNGEE. This CDR3 has 17 amino acids. CDR3 coding DNA: TGTGCCAGCAGCACCCCCTGGGCGGGAGGGGTGACAGATACGCAGTATTTT. This translates into CASSTPWAGGVTDTQYF.

About this clone: Additional DNA sequences in this sample encode the identical CDR3. This chain joins TRBV25-1 and TRBJ1-4; the match to TRBD1 covers 9 bases. Trimming removed 8 bases from V and 5 bases from J; junction bases left unmatched: 3. The CDR3 loop spans 13 amino acids. CDR1 and CDR2 (germline): MGHDK, SYGVNS. The CDR3 loop reads CASRGTGNEKLFF. CDR3 bases: TGTGCCAGCCGAGGGACAGGGAATGAAAAACTGTTTTTT.

The chain joins TRBV7-6 to TRBJ2-1, with 8 bases fitting TRBD2. This CDR3 is built from 14 residues. Losses at the gene ends were 4 bases for V and 4 bases for J; bases not matched to a gene: 3. The germline gives CDR1 SGHVS, CDR2 FNYEAQ. CDR3 DNA sequence: TGTGCCAGCAGCTCGCGCGGGAGGTACAATGAGCAGTTCTTC. Protein: CASSSRGRYNEQFF. The full variable domain, in which reference TRBV7-6 and TRBJ2-1 provide the parts outside the CDR3, is GAGVSQSPRYKVTKRGQDVALRCDPISGHVSLYWYRQALGQGPEFLTYFNYEAQQDKSGLPNDRFSAERPEGSISTLTIQRTEQRDSAMYRCASSSRGRYNEQFFGPGTRLTVL.

CDR3 in DNA: TGTGCCAGCAGCCCGGACACAGGGACTTACAATGAGCAGTTCTTC. Translated, it gives CASSPDTGTYNEQFF. The V call is TRBV5-6, the J call TRBJ2-1; D is perhaps TRBD1 or TRBD2 (6 bases each). The V end was cut by 4 bases, the J end by 4 bases, with 15 bases between. The CDR3 consists of 15 residues. Germline V gene sequence: CDR1 SGHDT, CDR2 YYEEEE.